These 29 T cell receptor beta chains were sequenced from one sample in a study of CD8 T cells in Susac syndrome. Random hexamers were used to reverse transcribe the RNA input (0.5 to 1 ug). TCRdb redid the calling of the immunoSEQ multiplex PCR reads with MiXCR, one entry per CDR3 protein. The repertoire has about 300,000 distinct CDR3 sequences, about 90% of them found once; the top ten carry over 0.065%. What was sequenced was CD4+ T cells from PBMCs. Receptors were obtained from a human donor with multiple sclerosis.

V is TRBV19 and J is TRBJ2-7; D not certain. V lost 4 bases and J 3 bases, leaving 19 bases between the germline ends. CDR1 LNHDA and CDR2 SQIVND come from the germline V gene (reference sequence). The CDR3 loop spans 16 amino acids. DNA of the CDR3: TGTGCCAGTAGTAGGGCAGGACCCCCTGATTTCTACGAGCAGTACTTC. Translated: CASSRAGPPDFYEQYF.

The chain combines TRBV15 with TRBJ2-2, with a possible D match to TRBD1 (7 bases). V lost 0 bases, J lost 5 bases, and 16 bases lay in between. Germline CDR1 reads LNHNV; CDR2 reads YYDKDF (reference sequence). The CDR3 has 17 amino acids. The CDR3 DNA reads TGTGCCACCAGCAGAGATATGGCCCAGGGGGGAACCGGGGAGCTGTTTTTT. Translated: CATSRDMAQGGTGELFF. The full variable domain, with the rest looked up from reference TRBV15 and TRBJ2-2, is DAMVIQNPRYQVTQFGKPVTLSCSQTLNHNVMYWYQQKSSQAPKLLFHYYDKDFNNEADTPDNFQSRRPNTSFCFLDIRSPGLGDTAMYLCATSRDMAQGGTGELFFGEGSRLTVL.

This chain links TRBV2 with TRBJ2-3, with a weak D call TRBD2 (6 bases). Trimming removed 3 bases from V and 1 base from J, with 11 bases in between. Germline loops: CDR1 SNHLY, CDR2 FYNNEI. This CDR3 is 15 amino acids long. The CDR3 here is CASSDPGLRTDTQYF. Here the CDR3 DNA reads TGTGCCAGCAGTGATCCGGGACTTCGCACAGATACGCAGTATTTT.

The chain links TRBV27 to TRBJ2-1, with 7 bases that match TRBD2. The germline gives CDR1 MNHEY, CDR2 SMNVEV (reference sequence). The CDR3 has 14 residues. With V trimmed by 4 bases and J by 2 bases, 2 bases remained unmatched. The DNA for the CDR3 is TGTGCCAGCAGTTACGCGGGAGCCTACAATGAGCAGTTCTTC. It encodes CASSYAGAYNEQFF.

The chain joins TRBV12-3 or TRBV12-4 to TRBJ2-1; maybe TRBD1 (5 bases). This CDR3 has 13 residues. Deletions cut 6 bases from V and 5 bases from J, with 11 bases between. The CDR3 DNA sequence: TGTGCCAGCAGAGCCAGGGATGACAATGAGCAGTTCTTC. This encodes CASRARDDNEQFF.

The CDR3 loop is CASSSGPLANYGYTF. The CDR3 bases are TGTGCCAGCAGTTCCGGGCCGCTAGCTAACTATGGCTACACCTTC. The genes are TRBV12-3 or TRBV12-4 and TRBJ1-2; D is unresolved. CDR3 length: 15 amino acids. Trimming stripped 4 bases from V and 0 bases from J, with 12 bases between.

V gene TRBV6-2 or TRBV6-3 combines with J gene TRBJ2-1; D is unclear. The ends were cut back, 2 bases at V and 6 bases at J, with 8 bases in the middle. Germline lookup yields CDR1 MNHEY and CDR2 SVGEGT. The CDR3 covers 13 residues. The CDR3 DNA follows: TGTGCCAGCAGTTACGGCTACAGCAATGAGCAGTTCTTC. Amino acids: CASSYGYSNEQFF.

The CDR3 reads CASSLDLSAGLYF. The CDR3 nucleotides read TGTGCCAGCAGCTTGGACCTCTCGGCGGGCTTGTATTTT. The rearrangement joins TRBV7-9 to TRBJ2-3; D perhaps matches TRBD2 (5 bases). Per germline, CDR1 SEHNR and CDR2 FQNEAQ (reference sequence). The V gene lost 3 bases and the J gene lost 14 bases, with 18 bases spanning the gap. The CDR3 loop spans 13 amino acids. Complete variable domain (other parts from reference TRBV7-9 and TRBJ2-3): DTGVSQNPRHKITKRGQNVTFRCDPISEHNRLYWYRQTLGQGPEFLTYFQNEAQLEKSRLLSDRFSAERPKGSFSTLEIQRTEQGDSAMYLCASSLDLSAGLYFGPGTRLTVL.

V gene TRBV25-1 combines with J gene TRBJ2-2; no clear D. Trimming stripped 2 bases from V and 1 base from J, with 8 bases between. The CDR3 contains 15 residues. From germline, CDR1 is MGHDK and CDR2 SYGVNS. CDR3 nucleotide sequence: TGTGCCAGCAGTGAACCAGGACGGAACACCGGGGAGCTGTTTTTT. Its protein is CASSEPGRNTGELFF.

The rearrangement uses TRBV20-1 and TRBJ1-2; D perhaps matches TRBD1 (5 bases). Trimming removed 3 bases at V and 7 bases at J, with 21 bases between. The CDR3 is 15 amino acids. From germline, CDR1 is DFQATT and CDR2 SNEGSKA (reference sequence). The CDR3: CSARVQTLGEGGYTF. CDR3 bases: TGCAGTGCTAGGGTCCAGACTTTGGGGGAGGGTGGCTACACCTTC.

The chain has TRBV7-2 and TRBJ2-5, with D unresolved. Trimming left V 8 bases short and J 7 bases short, with 11 bases between. The germline V gene has CDR1 SGHTA and CDR2 FQGNSA. The CDR3 spans 11 residues. The CDR3 nucleotides are TGTGCCAGCGAACCACTGGGGACCCAGTACTTC. This codes for CASEPLGTQYF.

This clonotype was found once. The chain links TRBV10-3 to TRBJ2-7; TRBD2 is a possible D gene (5 bases). The germline V and J ends were trimmed by 6 bases and 4 bases, with 16 bases remaining between them. The length of the CDR3 is 14 residues. The germline CDR1 and CDR2 sequences are ENHRY and SYGVKD. The CDR3 loop is CAIRPEGSRYEQYF. The CDR3 coding sequence is TGTGCCATCAGGCCAGAAGGGAGTAGGTACGAGCAGTACTTC.

The chain has TRBV20-1 and TRBJ2-7; TRBD1 might be the D (6 bases). CDR3 length equals 12 residues. Germline values: CDR1 DFQATT, CDR2 SNEGSKA (reference sequence). V lost 4 bases and J lost 2, with 9 bases in between. In DNA form, the CDR3 reads TGCAGTGCTAAACAGGGCCCCTACGAGCAGTACTTC. It codes for CSAKQGPYEQYF.

The chain couples TRBV5-1 to TRBJ2-3; 8 nucleotides align to TRBD1. This CDR3 comprises 15 residues. V was pared by 1 base and J by 1 base, with 2 bases of the junction left unmatched. CDR1 is SGHRS, CDR2 YFSETQ, per germline. CDR3 sequence (DNA): TGCGCCAGCAGCTTGCAGGGGGCGGGCACAGATACGCAGTATTTT. Protein sequence: CASSLQGAGTDTQYF.

The chain recombines TRBV19 with TRBJ2-5, with D unresolved. Trimming pared 4 bases from V and 2 bases from J, leaving 11 bases between. This CDR3 is built from 14 residues. The germline V gene has CDR1 LNHDA and CDR2 SQIVND (reference sequence). In nucleotides, the CDR3 is TGTGCCAGTAGTAGATCGAGAGGACAAGAGACCCAGTACTTC. This sequence encodes CASSRSRGQETQYF. Using reference TRBV19 and TRBJ2-5 for the parts outside the CDR3, the full variable domain is DGGITQSPKYLFRKEGQNVTLSCEQNLNHDAMYWYRQDPGQGLRLIYYSQIVNDFQKGDIAEGYSVSREKKESFPLTVTSAQKNPTAFYLCASSRSRGQETQYFGPGTRLLVL.

This rearrangement joins TRBV19 to TRBJ2-2; TRBD2 matches 9 bases. The trim removed 5 bases at V and 4 bases at J, leaving 11 bases unmatched. This CDR3 is built from 17 residues. The germline CDR1 and CDR2 sequences are LNHDA and SQIVND (reference sequence). CDR3 DNA sequence: TGTGCCAGTAGTCCCAGGCTAGCGGGAAGTATCACCGGGGAGCTGTTTTTT. Its translation: CASSPRLAGSITGELFF.

CDR3 region: CASSQSGTRYGYTF. The CDR3 nucleotides are TGTGCCAGCTCACAGTCCGGGACACGATATGGCTACACCTTC. The chain carries TRBV18 and TRBJ1-2; maybe TRBD1 (6 bases). This CDR3 is 14 amino acids long. Germline CDR1 KGHSH, CDR2 LQKENI. Trimming pared 4 bases from V and 5 bases from J, leaving 14 bases between.

The chain links TRBV4-3 to TRBJ2-1; 11 bases map to TRBD2. Germline CDR1 is LGHNA and CDR2 is YSLEER. This CDR3 is 18 amino acids long. V dropped 4 bases and J dropped 5; count of bases not matched to a gene: 13. The CDR3 is CASSRSYGGLAEHNEQFF. CDR3 DNA sequence: TGCGCCAGCAGCCGGTCGTACGGGGGACTAGCGGAGCACAATGAGCAGTTCTTC.

The gene calls are TRBV30 and TRBJ2-4; 8 bases map to TRBD1. Germline CDR1 GTSNPN, CDR2 SVGIG (reference sequence). The CDR3 totals 14 residues. After removal of 2 bases from V and 8 bases from J, the junction contained 8 bases not matched to a gene. As DNA, the CDR3 is TGTGCCTGGAGTCGGGGACAGGATTTAGACATTCAGTACTTC. Its protein product is CAWSRGQDLDIQYF.

The chain combines TRBV13 with TRBJ2-7; D is unclear. Trimming removed 1 base from V and 3 bases from J, with 13 bases in between. Germline V gene data show CDR1 as PRHDT and CDR2 as FYEKMQ (reference sequence). The CDR3 runs 15 residues. The CDR3 spells CASSLDQQGIYEQYF. CDR3 bases: TGTGCCAGCAGCTTAGACCAGCAAGGAATCTACGAGCAGTACTTC.

In nucleotides, the CDR3 is TGCAGTGCTAACCTCCAGCCGGCCTTTGTGGGGGAGCAGTTCTTC. Its protein is CSANLQPAFVGEQFF. This chain uses TRBV20-1 with TRBJ2-1; unclear D gene. The CDR3 is 15 residues long. Trimming stripped 4 bases from V and 10 bases from J, with 23 bases between. Per the germline V gene, CDR1 is DFQATT and CDR2 is SNEGSKA (reference sequence).

This chain joins TRBV5-1 and TRBJ2-5; D not certain. The germline gives CDR1 SGHRS, CDR2 YFSETQ. The V end was cut by 0 bases, the J end by 5 bases, with 8 bases between. The CDR3 contains 13 residues. The CDR3 DNA follows: TGCGCCAGCAGCTTGGAAGGGTGGGAGACCCAGTACTTC. Its protein product is CASSLEGWETQYF.

The CDR3 sequence is CSVGPTGGNEQYF. The CDR3 DNA is TGCAGCGTTGGGCCGACAGGGGGAAACGAGCAGTACTTC. The V gene is TRBV29-1, the J gene TRBJ2-7, with 9 bases that match TRBD1. This CDR3 contains 13 residues. V was clipped by 4 bases and J by 5 bases; unmatched bases: 6. From germline, CDR1 is SQVTM and CDR2 ANQGSEA.

V gene TRBV3-1 combines with J gene TRBJ2-5, with TRBD1 matching over 8 bases. Germline V gives CDR1 LGHDT, CDR2 YNNKEL (reference sequence). There are 14 residues in the CDR3. Trimming at V came to 5 bases and at J to 2 bases, leaving 4 bases not matched to a gene. This CDR3 reads CASSSRGHQETQYF. In nucleotides, the CDR3 is TGTGCCAGCAGCTCCAGGGGGCATCAAGAGACCCAGTACTTC.

The V and J genes are TRBV6-2 or TRBV6-3 and TRBJ1-4; D possibly corresponds to TRBD1 (5 bases). The germline V gene has CDR1 MNHEY and CDR2 SVGEGT. Trimming took off 3 bases at V and 2 bases at J, with 10 bases between the two ends. CDR3 length: 15 residues. CDR3 residues: CASSYSGATNEKLFF. CDR3 nucleotide sequence: TGTGCCAGCAGTTATTCCGGGGCGACTAATGAAAAACTGTTTTTT.

The genes are TRBV14 and TRBJ1-1; the D is unclear. The CDR3 sequence is 13 residues long. Germline-derived CDR1 and CDR2 are SGHDN and FVKESK. Trimming cost V 1 base and J 3 bases, with 6 bases left between them. CDR3 region: CASSQGLYTEAFF. CDR3 sequence (DNA): TGTGCCAGCAGCCAAGGACTTTACACTGAAGCTTTCTTT.

The V call is TRBV19, the J call TRBJ1-1; D is unresolved. Deletions cut 5 bases from V and 5 bases from J, with 15 bases between. The CDR3 extends over 14 amino acids. Germline CDR1 and CDR2: LNHDA and SQIVND (reference sequence). CDR3 loop: CASSQPRGRTEAFF. DNA for the CDR3: TGTGCCAGTAGTCAGCCGCGGGGAAGGACTGAAGCTTTCTTT.

V usage is TRBV15 and J usage is TRBJ2-1; no reliable D call. The germline V and J ends were trimmed by 1 base and 6 bases, with 16 bases remaining between them. Germline V gene lookup returns CDR1 LNHNV and CDR2 YYDKDF (reference sequence). The CDR3 has 16 residues. The CDR3 sequence: CATSRASGVVGNEQFF. In nucleotides, the CDR3 is TGTGCCACCAGCAGAGCAAGTGGAGTCGTCGGCAATGAGCAGTTCTTC.

The chain recombines TRBV5-8 with TRBJ2-6; D gene ambiguous. CDR3 size: 16 residues. V lost 0 bases to trimming and J lost 1 base, with 8 bases between them. From germline, CDR1 is SGHTS and CDR2 YDEGEE. The CDR3 bases are TGTGCCAGCAGCTTGGTATACGGGTCTGGGGCCAACGTCCTGACTTTC. This sequence encodes CASSLVYGSGANVLTF.